This T cell receptor beta chain was captured by sequencing in a study of blood T cells in healthy people across ages. Study-wide findings and caveats: Across the age range, TCR beta diversity per million T cells fell in a roughly linear way. The long-lived group displayed more naive CD4+ cells, plus higher diversity, than the aged donors did. Any changes in expanded clonotypes were possibly confounded, as donor CMV status remained unknown.

In its sample, this clonotype was seen many times. The antigen remains unidentified. The V gene's germline CDR1 is SQVTM and CDR2 ANQGSEA. Trimming left V 7 bases short and J 2 bases short, with 9 bases between. The CDR3 sequence is 12 residues long. A second PCR of 7 to 11 cycles used a sample-barcoded 5' primer and a J-beta primer mix. TCRdb recomputed calls from the 5' RACE reads with MiXCR, one row per CDR3 protein. The repertoire holds about 780,000 distinct CDR3 sequences, with roughly 46% as singletons. This sequence joins TRBV29-1 and TRBJ2-1; D not certain. The sample was blood. The origin of this receptor is an elderly man in good health. This chain's CDR3 is CSARLAYNEQFF. For the CDR3, the DNA is TGCAGCGCCAGACTGGCCTACAATGAGCAGTTCTTC.